Only a few counts were recorded for the clone carrying this TCR beta chain. Antigen: not known. The data belong to a study of OX40 agonist ivuxolimab in advanced cancers. In the study overall: Two patients with cutaneous melanoma and one with hepatocellular carcinoma, three in total, showed partial responses.

With baseline, cycle 4 day 1, and cycle 7 day 1 as timepoints, blood was sampled. Study-wide results and limits: Averaged across samples, CD8+ T cells carried more expanded clones than CD4+ did.

The CDR3 is made up of 14 amino acids. Per germline, CDR1 LNHNV and CDR2 YYDKDF (reference sequence). V lost 1 base to trimming and J lost 4 bases, with 7 bases between them. Sequenced by immunoSEQ multiplex PCR; TCRdb stores in-frame clones only, minus some. The table lists 95,000 to 100,000 clones, about 80% of them singletons. V usage is TRBV15 and J usage is TRBJ2-2; D ambiguous. This specimen consisted of CD4+ or CD8+ T cells sorted from blood, obtained in a trial of the OX40 agonist ivuxolimab. The clonotype originates from an adult with an advanced solid tumor such as melanoma, head and neck, liver or kidney cancer. The CDR3 sequence is CATSRAPVTGELFF. The CDR3 region has the DNA TGTGCCACCAGCAGAGCCCCGGTCACCGGGGAGCTGTTTTTT.